Given below is one T cell receptor (beta chain) in context. Looked up from germline, CDR1 is SNHLY and CDR2 is FYNNEI. The V gene lost 3 bases and the J gene lost 8 bases, with 13 bases spanning the gap. This CDR3 spans 13 amino acids. This record comes from a study of blood T cell repertoires in COVID-19. As originally analysed: Amplification of reference gene primers was used by the study to estimate nucleated cell counts. The assay was immunoSEQ multiplex PCR, and TCRdb's table has in-frame clones only and misses some. For V, J and clone size, that table is used; D and trimming come from the DNA. This sample has about 90,000 clones, with around 80% found just once.

The chain carries TRBV2 and TRBJ1-2; perhaps TRBD1 as D (6 bases). Sequenced sample: peripheral blood. The TCR sequence derives from a man between 65 and 85 years old with acute or convalescent COVID-19. The CDR3 bases are TGTGCCAGCAGTGAGGACAGACTCAGGGGCTACACCTTC. The encoded protein is CASSEDRLRGYTF.